A single sample is the source of the 16 T cell receptor beta chains below, sequenced in a study of blood T cell repertoires in COVID-19 (dated by TCRdb to 2018 to 2021). The library relied on the immunoSEQ multiplex PCR assay. Drawn from immuneACCESS, this table holds only the in-frame rearrangements with V and J called that TCRdb kept. Clones are partly lost; checked studies trace under half to an unresolved V gene and leave the rest unexplained. This sample holds 200,000 or so clones; about 84% were observed only once. Under 2% of the sample belongs to the ten largest clones. Sequencing was carried out using PBMCs or T cells enriched from blood (not recorded which). The origin of the receptors is a man aged 55 to 70 who had recovered from COVID-19.

The chain has TRBV3-1 (or the pseudogene TRBV3-2) and TRBJ1-2, with D perhaps matching TRBD1 (5 bases). CDR3 length equals 14 residues. Germline loops: CDR1 LGHDT, CDR2 YNNKEL (reference sequence). Deletions cut 4 bases from V and 6 bases from J, with 15 bases between. CDR3 amino acids: CASSLLAGKDGYTF. CDR3 sequence (DNA): TGTGCCAGCAGCCTACTTGCAGGGAAGGATGGCTACACCTTC.

Turning to this clone: Germline is not matched at one junction end, which may reflect a read error. The gene calls are TRBV7-8 and TRBJ2-2, with TRBD2 matching over 9 bases. Per the germline V gene, CDR1 is SGHVS and CDR2 is FQNEAQ. The CDR3 totals 15 residues. The CDR3 protein is CASTLGLAGTGELFF. The CDR3 DNA reads as TGTGCCAGCACCTTAGGGCTAGCGGGGACCGGGGAGCTGTTTTTT.

This rearrangement joins TRBV6-5 to TRBJ1-1; D is perhaps TRBD1 (6 bases). Germline V gives CDR1 MNHEY, CDR2 SVGAGI. The CDR3 has 13 amino acids. V was shortened by 5 bases and J by 6 bases, with 13 bases between the two germline ends. The CDR3 DNA is TGTGCCAGCAGTCTACAGGGTTTCGCTGAAGCTTTCTTT. Protein sequence: CASSLQGFAEAFF.

The chain uses TRBV6-1 and TRBJ1-6; the D is unclear. The CDR3 totals 18 residues. Germline V gives CDR1 MNHNS, CDR2 SASEGT. V was shortened by 3 bases and J by 0 bases, with 15 bases between the two germline ends. The chain's CDR3 is CASSDPRGPSSYNSPLHF. Here the CDR3 DNA reads TGTGCCAGCAGTGACCCACGTGGGCCGAGCTCCTATAATTCACCCCTCCACTTT.

V usage is TRBV19 and J usage is TRBJ2-5; D is unresolved. Germline V CDR1 and CDR2: LNHDA, SQIVND (reference sequence). V was clipped by 5 bases and J by 3 bases, with 13 bases between them. The CDR3 runs to 14 residues. CDR3 loop: CASSLRRQEETQYF. In DNA form, the CDR3 reads TGTGCCAGTAGTCTGAGACGACAAGAAGAGACCCAGTACTTC.

V usage is TRBV7-9 and J usage is TRBJ2-1, with no clear D. The V end lost 4 bases, the J end lost 8 bases, and 9 bases lay between the germline ends. Per germline, CDR1 SEHNR and CDR2 FQNEAQ (reference sequence). The CDR3 runs to 12 residues. DNA of the CDR3: TGTGCCAGCAGCTCGACTGGCCATGAGCAGTTCTTC. Translated, it gives CASSSTGHEQFF.

The V call is TRBV27, the J call TRBJ1-4, with a tentative D call TRBD1 (6 bases). With 6 bases removed from V and 8 bases from J, the gap between germline ends came to 10 bases. CDR1 and CDR2 from the germline V gene are MNHEY and SMNVEV (reference sequence). The CDR3 runs 12 residues. The CDR3, as DNA: TGTGCCAGCAGGGGCGACAGGGAAAAACTGTTTTTT. It translates to CASRGDREKLFF.

The rearrangement links TRBV2 to TRBJ1-2; 7 nucleotides line up with TRBD1. The CDR3 has 16 amino acids. CDR1 is SNHLY and CDR2 is FYNNEI in the germline V gene. The junction had 9 bases not matched to a gene; V was cut back by 1 base and J by 4 bases. The CDR3 DNA sequence: TGTGCCAGCAGTGAAGAGGGGGCAGGGGTCGCCTATGGCTACACCTTC. It codes for CASSEEGAGVAYGYTF. Complete variable domain (other parts from reference TRBV2 and TRBJ1-2): EPEVTQTPSHQVTQMGQEVILRCVPISNHLYFYWYRQILGQKVEFLVSFYNNEISEKSEIFDDQFSVERPDGSNFTLKIRSTKLEDSAMYFCASSEEGAGVAYGYTFGSGTRLTVV.

The rearrangement joins TRBV5-4 to TRBJ2-3; perhaps TRBD1 as D (6 bases). The CDR3 contains 16 residues. The ends were cut back, 2 bases at V and 4 bases at J, with 17 bases in the middle. Per germline, CDR1 SGHNT and CDR2 YYREEE (reference sequence). The chain's CDR3 is CASSFPGGQGPDTQYF. CDR3 sequence (DNA): TGTGCCAGCAGCTTCCCAGGTGGGCAGGGGCCAGATACGCAGTATTTT.

The chain links TRBV7-9 to TRBJ1-4; D gene unclear. CDR1 SEHNR and CDR2 FQNEAQ come from the germline V gene (reference sequence). V lost 2 bases, J lost 3 bases, and 19 bases lay in between. The CDR3 contains 18 residues. As DNA, the CDR3 is TGTGCCAGCAGCTTACGGTCCTTAGGGAGGTGGGCTAATGAAAAACTGTTTTTT. Protein sequence: CASSLRSLGRWANEKLFF.

The sample holds one count of this clone. CDR3 nucleotides: TGTGCCAGCAGCTTGGCACTAGCGGGGAGGTCGGATACGCAGTATTTT. As protein: CASSLALAGRSDTQYF. The chain is built from TRBV5-6 and TRBJ2-3, with 10 bases that match TRBD2. The germline V gene encodes CDR1 SGHDT and CDR2 YYEEEE. This CDR3 is built from 16 residues. Trimming cost V 0 bases and J 6 bases; bases outside gene matches: 7.

This chain connects TRBV7-2 to TRBJ1-1, with D perhaps matching TRBD1 (6 bases). Trimming removed 5 bases at V and 1 base at J, with 17 bases between. Germline CDR1 is SGHTA and CDR2 is FQGNSA. This CDR3 has 16 amino acids. Here the CDR3 DNA reads TGTGCCAGCAGCCCGCCCACCGGGACACGGAACACTGAAGCTTTCTTT. Residues: CASSPPTGTRNTEAFF.

This clone has only one observation. CDR3 DNA sequence: TGTGCCATCAGTGAGAGGAGCTATGGCTACACCTTC. Translation: CAISERSYGYTF. The chain combines TRBV10-3 with TRBJ1-2, with unresolved D. CDR1 and CDR2 (germline): ENHRY, SYGVKD. The CDR3 sequence is 12 residues long. Trimming stripped 2 bases from V and 4 bases from J, with 5 bases between.

For this clone: One junction end does not reproduce the germline sequence, and a read error may be involved. The chain employs TRBV2 and TRBJ1-5; the D is unclear. CDR1 is SNHLY and CDR2 is FYNNEI in the germline V gene. The CDR3 consists of 15 residues. CDR3 nucleotides: TGTGCCAGCAATGAATCCGGGCCCCCGGGACAGCCCCAGCATTTT. As protein: CASNESGPPGQPQHF.

This clone was detected a few times. The genes are TRBV19 and TRBJ1-6, with 10 bases that match TRBD1. Germline values: CDR1 LNHDA, CDR2 SQIVND (reference sequence). The CDR3 has 15 amino acids. Trimming at V came to 5 bases and at J to 8 bases, leaving 6 bases not matched to a gene. The CDR3 sequence: CASSATGTGDSPLHF. CDR3 bases: TGTGCCAGTAGTGCGACCGGGACAGGGGATTCACCCCTCCACTTT.

This clone was picked up one time. The V gene is TRBV4-3, the J gene TRBJ2-5; 16 nucleotides align to TRBD2. From germline, CDR1 is LGHNA and CDR2 YSLEER. The CDR3 is 17 amino acids. V was clipped by 0 bases and J by 7 bases; unmatched bases: 5. The CDR3 loop reads CASSQDAGLAGGLTQYF. The CDR3 DNA follows: TGCGCCAGCAGCCAAGATGCGGGACTAGCGGGGGGGTTGACCCAGTACTTC.